This TCR beta chain was recovered during a study of T cell responses to AZD1222 COVID-19 vaccine. The length of the CDR3 is 16 residues. Germline V gene lookup returns CDR1 SGHRS and CDR2 YFSETQ. The V segment lost 4 bases and the J segment 0 bases; nucleotides outside the gene matches: 9. TCRdb keeps only in-frame clones here, not all; method: immunoSEQ multiplex PCR. The data show about 130,000 clones, about 90% seen once. This clonotype originated in an adult in good health. The chain combines TRBV5-1 with TRBJ2-7, with 8 bases that match TRBD2. The sequencing used peripheral blood, collected on day 0 of AZD1222 vaccination. CDR3 in amino acids: CASSRGLAQFSYEQYF. The CDR3, as DNA: TGCGCCAGCAGCCGCGGACTAGCCCAATTCTCCTACGAGCAGTACTTC.